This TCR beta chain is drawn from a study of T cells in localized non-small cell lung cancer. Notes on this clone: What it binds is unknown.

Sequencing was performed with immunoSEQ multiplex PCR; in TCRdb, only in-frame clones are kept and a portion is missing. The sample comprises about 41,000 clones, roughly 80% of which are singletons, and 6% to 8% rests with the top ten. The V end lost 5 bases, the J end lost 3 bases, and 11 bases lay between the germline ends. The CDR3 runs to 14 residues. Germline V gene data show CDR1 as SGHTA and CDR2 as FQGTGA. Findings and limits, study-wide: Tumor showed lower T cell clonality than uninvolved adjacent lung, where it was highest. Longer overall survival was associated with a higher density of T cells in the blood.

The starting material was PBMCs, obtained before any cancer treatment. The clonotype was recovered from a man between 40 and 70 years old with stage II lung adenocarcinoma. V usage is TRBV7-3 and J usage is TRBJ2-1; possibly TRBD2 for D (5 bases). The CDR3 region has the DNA TGTGCCAGCAGCCCAAGCGGAATCTACAATGAGCAGTTCTTC. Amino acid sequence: CASSPSGIYNEQFF.